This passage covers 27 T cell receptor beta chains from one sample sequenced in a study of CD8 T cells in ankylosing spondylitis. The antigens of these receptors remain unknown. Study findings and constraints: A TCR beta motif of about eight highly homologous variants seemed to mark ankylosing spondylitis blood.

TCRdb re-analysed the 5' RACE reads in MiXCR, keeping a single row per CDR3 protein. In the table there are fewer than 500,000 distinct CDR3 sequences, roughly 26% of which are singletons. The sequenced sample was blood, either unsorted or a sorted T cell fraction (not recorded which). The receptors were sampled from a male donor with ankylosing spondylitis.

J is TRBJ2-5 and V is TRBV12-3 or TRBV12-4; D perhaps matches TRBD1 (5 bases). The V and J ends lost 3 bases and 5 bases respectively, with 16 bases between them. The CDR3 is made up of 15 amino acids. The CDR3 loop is CASSFGAVRDETQYF. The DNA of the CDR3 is TGTGCCAGCAGTTTTGGGGCCGTCAGGGATGAGACCCAGTACTTC.

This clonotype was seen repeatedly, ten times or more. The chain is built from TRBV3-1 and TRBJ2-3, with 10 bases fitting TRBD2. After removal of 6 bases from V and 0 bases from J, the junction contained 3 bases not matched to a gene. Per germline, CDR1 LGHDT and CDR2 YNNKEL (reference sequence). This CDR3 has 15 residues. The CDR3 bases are TGTGCCAGCAGTTCGACTAGCGGGAGCACAGATACGCAGTATTTT. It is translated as CASSSTSGSTDTQYF.

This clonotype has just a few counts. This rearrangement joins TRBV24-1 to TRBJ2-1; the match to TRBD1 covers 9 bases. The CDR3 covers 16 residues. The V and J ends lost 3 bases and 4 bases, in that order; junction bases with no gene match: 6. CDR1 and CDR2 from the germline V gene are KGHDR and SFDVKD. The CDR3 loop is CATSDPRDREYNEQFF. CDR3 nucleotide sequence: TGTGCCACCAGTGATCCCCGGGACAGGGAATACAATGAGCAGTTCTTC.

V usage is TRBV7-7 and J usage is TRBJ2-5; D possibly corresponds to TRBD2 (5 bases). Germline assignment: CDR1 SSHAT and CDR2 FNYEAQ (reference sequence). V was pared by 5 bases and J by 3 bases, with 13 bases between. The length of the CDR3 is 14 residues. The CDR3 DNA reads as TGTGCCAGCAGCCCTATTGGGCGGGAAGAGACCCAGTACTTC. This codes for CASSPIGREETQYF.

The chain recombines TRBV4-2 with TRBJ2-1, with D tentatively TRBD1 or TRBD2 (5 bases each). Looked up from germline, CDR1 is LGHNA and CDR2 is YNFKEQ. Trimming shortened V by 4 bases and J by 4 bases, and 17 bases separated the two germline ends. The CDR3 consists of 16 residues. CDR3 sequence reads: CASSLHSGTQYNEQFF. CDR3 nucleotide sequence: TGTGCCAGCAGCCTTCACTCCGGGACCCAATACAATGAGCAGTTCTTC.

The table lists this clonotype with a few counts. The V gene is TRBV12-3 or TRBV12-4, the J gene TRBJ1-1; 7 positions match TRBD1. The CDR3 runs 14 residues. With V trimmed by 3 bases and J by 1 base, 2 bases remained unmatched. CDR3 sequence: CASSFDRANTEAFF. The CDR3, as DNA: TGTGCCAGCAGTTTCGACAGGGCGAACACTGAAGCTTTCTTT.

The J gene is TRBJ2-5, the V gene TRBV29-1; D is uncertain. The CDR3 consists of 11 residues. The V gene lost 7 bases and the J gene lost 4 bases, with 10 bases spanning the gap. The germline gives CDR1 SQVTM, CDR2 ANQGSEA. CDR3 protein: CSGTYGETQYF. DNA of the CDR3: TGCAGCGGAACCTATGGAGAGACCCAGTACTTC.

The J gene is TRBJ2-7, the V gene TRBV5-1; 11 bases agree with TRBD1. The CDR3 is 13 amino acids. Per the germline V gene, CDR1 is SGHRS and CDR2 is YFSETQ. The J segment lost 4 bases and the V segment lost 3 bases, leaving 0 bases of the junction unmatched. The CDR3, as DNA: TGCGCCAGCAGCTGGGACAGGGGGTACGAGCAGTACGTC. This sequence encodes CASSWDRGYEQYV.

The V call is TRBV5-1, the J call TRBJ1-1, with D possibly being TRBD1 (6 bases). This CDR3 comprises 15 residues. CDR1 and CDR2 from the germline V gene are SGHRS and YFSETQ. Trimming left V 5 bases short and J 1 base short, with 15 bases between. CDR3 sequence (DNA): TGCGCCAGCAGGGGGGGCGGACAAACGAACACTGAAGCTTTCTTT. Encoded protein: CASRGGGQTNTEAFF.

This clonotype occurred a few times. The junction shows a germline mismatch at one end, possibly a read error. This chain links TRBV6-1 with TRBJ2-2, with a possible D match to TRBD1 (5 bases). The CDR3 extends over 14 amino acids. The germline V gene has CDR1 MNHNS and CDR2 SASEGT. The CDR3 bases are TGTGCCAGCAGCGAAGGCAGGGTCACCGGGGAGCTGTTTTTT. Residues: CASSEGRVTGELFF.

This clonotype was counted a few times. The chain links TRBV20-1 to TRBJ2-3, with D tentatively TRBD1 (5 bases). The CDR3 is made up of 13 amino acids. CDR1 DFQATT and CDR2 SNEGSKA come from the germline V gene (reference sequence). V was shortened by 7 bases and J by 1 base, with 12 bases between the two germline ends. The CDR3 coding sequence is TGCAGTGAGAAAGGGGTTGGCACAGATACGCAGTATTTT. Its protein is CSEKGVGTDTQYF.

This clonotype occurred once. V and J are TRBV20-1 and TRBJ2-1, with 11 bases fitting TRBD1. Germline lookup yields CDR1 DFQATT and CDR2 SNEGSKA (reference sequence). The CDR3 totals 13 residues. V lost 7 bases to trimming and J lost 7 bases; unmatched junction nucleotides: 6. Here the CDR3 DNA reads TGCAGTGGACGGACAGGGGGCCATAATGAGCAGTTCTTC. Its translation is CSGRTGGHNEQFF.

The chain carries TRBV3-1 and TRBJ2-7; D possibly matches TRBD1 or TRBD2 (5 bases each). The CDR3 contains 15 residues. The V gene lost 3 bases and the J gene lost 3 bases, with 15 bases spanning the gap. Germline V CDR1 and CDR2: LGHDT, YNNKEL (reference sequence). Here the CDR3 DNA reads TGTGCCAGCAGCCACCCGGTTCCAGGGAGCTACGAGCAGTACTTC. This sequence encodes CASSHPVPGSYEQYF.

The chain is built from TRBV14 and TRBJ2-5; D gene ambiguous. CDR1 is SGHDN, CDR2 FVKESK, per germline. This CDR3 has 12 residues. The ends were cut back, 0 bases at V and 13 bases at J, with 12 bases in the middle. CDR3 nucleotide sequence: TGTGCCAGCAGCCAAGACCGTGCCCCCCCGTACTTC. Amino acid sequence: CASSQDRAPPYF. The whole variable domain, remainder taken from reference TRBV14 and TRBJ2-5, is EAGVTQFPSHSVIEKGQTVTLRCDPISGHDNLYWYRRVMGKEIKFLLHFVKESKQDESGMPNNRFLAERTGGTYSTLKVQPAELEDSGVYFCASSQDRAPPYFGPGTRLLVL.

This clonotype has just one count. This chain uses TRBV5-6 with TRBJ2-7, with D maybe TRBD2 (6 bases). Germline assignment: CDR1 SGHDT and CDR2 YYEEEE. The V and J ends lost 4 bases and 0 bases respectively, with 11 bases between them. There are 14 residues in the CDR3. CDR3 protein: CASSALAYSYEQYF. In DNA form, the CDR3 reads TGTGCCAGCAGCGCTCTAGCGTACTCCTACGAGCAGTACTTC.

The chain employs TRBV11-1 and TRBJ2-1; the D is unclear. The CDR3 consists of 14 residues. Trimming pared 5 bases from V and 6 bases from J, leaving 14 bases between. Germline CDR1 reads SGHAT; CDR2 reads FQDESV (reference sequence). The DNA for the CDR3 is TGTGCCAGCAGCCTTCGGGCTCACCTCAATGAGCAGTTCTTC. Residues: CASSLRAHLNEQFF. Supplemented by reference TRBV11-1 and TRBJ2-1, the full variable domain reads EAEVAQSPRYKITEKSQAVAFWCDPISGHATLYWYRQILGQGPELLVQFQDESVVDDSQLPKDRFSAERLKGVDSTLKIQPAELGDSAMYLCASSLRAHLNEQFFGPGTRLTVL.

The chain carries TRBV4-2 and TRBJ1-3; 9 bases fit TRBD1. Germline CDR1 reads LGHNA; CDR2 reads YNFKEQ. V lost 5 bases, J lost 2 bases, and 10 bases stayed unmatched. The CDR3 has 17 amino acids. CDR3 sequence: CASSTYRGRYAGNTIYF. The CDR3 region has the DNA TGTGCCAGCAGCACATACAGGGGGCGATACGCTGGAAACACCATATATTTT.

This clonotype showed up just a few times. CDR3 bases: TGCAGTGCTAGATGGGGGGTCCCCGGGGAGCTGTTTTTT. Its protein product is CSARWGVPGELFF. The chain carries TRBV20-1 and TRBJ2-2, with D maybe TRBD2 (6 bases). V lost 2 bases to trimming and J lost 6 bases, with 10 bases between them. CDR1 is DFQATT and CDR2 is SNEGSKA in the germline V gene (reference sequence). The CDR3 sequence is 13 residues long.

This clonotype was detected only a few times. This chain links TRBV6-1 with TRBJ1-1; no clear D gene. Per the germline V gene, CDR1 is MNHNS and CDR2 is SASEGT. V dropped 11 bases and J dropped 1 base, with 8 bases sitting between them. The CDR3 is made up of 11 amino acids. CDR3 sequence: CAGRANTEAFF. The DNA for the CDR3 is TGTGCCGGAAGGGCGAACACTGAAGCTTTCTTT.

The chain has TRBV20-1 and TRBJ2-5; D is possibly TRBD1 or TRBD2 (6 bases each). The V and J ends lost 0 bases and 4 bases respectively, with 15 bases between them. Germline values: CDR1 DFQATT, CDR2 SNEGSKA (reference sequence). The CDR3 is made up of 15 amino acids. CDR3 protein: CSARDFEGGGETQYF. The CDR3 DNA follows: TGCAGTGCTAGAGATTTCGAGGGGGGAGGAGAGACCCAGTACTTC.

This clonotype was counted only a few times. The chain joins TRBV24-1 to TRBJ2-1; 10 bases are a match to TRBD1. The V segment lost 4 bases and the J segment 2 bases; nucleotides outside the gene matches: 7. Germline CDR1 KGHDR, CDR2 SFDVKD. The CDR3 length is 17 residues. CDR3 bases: TGTGCCACCAGTGACCCCGACAGGGGGCGAACCTACAATGAGCAGTTCTTC. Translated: CATSDPDRGRTYNEQFF.

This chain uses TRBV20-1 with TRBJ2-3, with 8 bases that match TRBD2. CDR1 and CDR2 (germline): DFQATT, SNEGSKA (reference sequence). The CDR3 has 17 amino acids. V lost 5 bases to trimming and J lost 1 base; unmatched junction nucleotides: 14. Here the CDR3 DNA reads TGCAGTGCTTCTAGGGGTACTAGCGGAGGGGGCACAGATACGCAGTATTTT. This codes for CSASRGTSGGGTDTQYF.

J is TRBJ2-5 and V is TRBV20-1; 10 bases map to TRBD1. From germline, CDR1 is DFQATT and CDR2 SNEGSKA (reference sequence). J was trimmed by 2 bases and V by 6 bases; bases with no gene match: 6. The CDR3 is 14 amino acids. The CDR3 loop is CSALDRGGQETQYF. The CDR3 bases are TGCAGTGCCCTGGACAGGGGGGGTCAAGAGACCCAGTACTTC.

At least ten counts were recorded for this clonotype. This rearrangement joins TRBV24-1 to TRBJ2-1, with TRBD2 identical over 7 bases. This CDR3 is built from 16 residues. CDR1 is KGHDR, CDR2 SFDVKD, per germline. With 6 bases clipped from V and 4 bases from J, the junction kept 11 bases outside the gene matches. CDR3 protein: CATSRTTSDLYNEQFF. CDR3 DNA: TGTGCCACCAGTCGAACCACTAGCGATTTGTACAATGAGCAGTTCTTC.

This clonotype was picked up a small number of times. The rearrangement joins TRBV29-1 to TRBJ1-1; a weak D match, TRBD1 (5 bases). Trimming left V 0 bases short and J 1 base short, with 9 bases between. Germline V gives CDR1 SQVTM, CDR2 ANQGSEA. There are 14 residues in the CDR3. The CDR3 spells CSVEDLQGNTEAFF. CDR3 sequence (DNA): TGCAGCGTTGAAGATCTTCAGGGGAACACTGAAGCTTTCTTT.

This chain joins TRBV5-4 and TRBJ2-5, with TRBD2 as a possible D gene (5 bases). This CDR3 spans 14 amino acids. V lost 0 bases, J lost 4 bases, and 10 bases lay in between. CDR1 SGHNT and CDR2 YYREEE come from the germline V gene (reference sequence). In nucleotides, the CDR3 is TGTGCCAGCAGCTTGGAGATCGGGGTAGAGACCCAGTACTTC. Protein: CASSLEIGVETQYF.

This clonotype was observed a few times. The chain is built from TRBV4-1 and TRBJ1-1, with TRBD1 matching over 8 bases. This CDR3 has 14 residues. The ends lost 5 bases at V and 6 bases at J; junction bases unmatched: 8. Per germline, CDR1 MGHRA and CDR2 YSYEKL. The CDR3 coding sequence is TGCGCCAGCAGCTCCGACAGGGGAACCTCTGAAGCTTTCTTT. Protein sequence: CASSSDRGTSEAFF.